The next 2 T cell receptor beta chains were all read from a single sample in a study of cytomegalovirus exposure and HLA in healthy donors. PCR amplification relied on 60 Vbeta primers (plus 13 Jbeta primers). Clones were sequenced by immunoSEQ multiplex PCR, and TCRdb holds only the in-frame ones, with some missing. This table has around 110,000 clones, 65% to 80% appearing once. Source material: PBMCs. The origin of the receptors is a male donor in good health and CMV-seropositive.

The rearrangement links TRBV19 to TRBJ1-5; D remains ambiguous. Germline loops: CDR1 LNHDA, CDR2 SQIVND (reference sequence). Trimming pared 3 bases from V and 2 bases from J, leaving 20 bases between. This CDR3 contains 18 residues. In DNA, the CDR3 is TGTGCCAGTAGTATGAGCAGGTTGGCAGCTTGGGGCAATCAGCCCCAGCATTTT. Translating gives CASSMSRLAAWGNQPQHF.

There are a few counts of this clone. The rearrangement links TRBV7-3 to TRBJ2-7, with D perhaps TRBD2 (6 bases). V gave up 5 bases and J gave up 3 bases, with 11 bases separating them. The CDR3 extends over 13 amino acids. CDR1 and CDR2 from the germline V gene are SGHTA and FQGTGA. The CDR3 DNA sequence: TGTGCCAGCAGCCCGCCGGGACTCTACGAGCAGTACTTC. It is translated as CASSPPGLYEQYF. Supplemented by reference TRBV7-3 and TRBJ2-7, the full variable domain reads GAGVSQTPSNKVTEKGKYVELRCDPISGHTALYWYRQSLGQGPEFLIYFQGTGAADDSGLPNDRFFAVRPEGSVSTLKIQRTERGDSAVYLCASSPPGLYEQYFGPGTRLTVT.